This T cell receptor beta chain was sequenced in a study of blood T cell repertoires in COVID-19. Study-wide context: Some COVID-19 samples were acute and others convalescent; all came from the United States, Italy and Spain. PBMCs, B-cell-depleted T cells, or T cells were the source of the cDNA or gDNA that made up the material.

Trimming shortened V by 7 bases and J by 8 bases, and 17 bases separated the two germline ends. Germline V gene lookup returns CDR1 SNHLY and CDR2 FYNNEI. The CDR3 extends over 14 amino acids. TCRdb's copy holds only in-frame clones and misses some; the assay was immunoSEQ multiplex PCR. This sample yields about 26,000 clones, of which about 90% are seen a single time; 2.5% to 3% belongs to the top ten. The gene calls are TRBV2 and TRBJ1-4, with a possible D match to TRBD1 (5 bases). Specimen: peripheral blood. This TCR was recovered from a human donor in a cohort sampled during active COVID-19. The CDR3 sequence is CASIMDIQAEKLFF. In nucleotides, the CDR3 is TGTGCCAGCATCATGGACATCCAGGCGGAAAAACTGTTTTTT. Full variable domain (missing parts from reference TRBV2 and TRBJ1-4): EPEVTQTPSHQVTQMGQEVILRCVPISNHLYFYWYRQILGQKVEFLVSFYNNEISEKSEIFDDQFSVERPDGSNFTLKIRSTKLEDSAMYFCASIMDIQAEKLFFGSGTQLSVL.